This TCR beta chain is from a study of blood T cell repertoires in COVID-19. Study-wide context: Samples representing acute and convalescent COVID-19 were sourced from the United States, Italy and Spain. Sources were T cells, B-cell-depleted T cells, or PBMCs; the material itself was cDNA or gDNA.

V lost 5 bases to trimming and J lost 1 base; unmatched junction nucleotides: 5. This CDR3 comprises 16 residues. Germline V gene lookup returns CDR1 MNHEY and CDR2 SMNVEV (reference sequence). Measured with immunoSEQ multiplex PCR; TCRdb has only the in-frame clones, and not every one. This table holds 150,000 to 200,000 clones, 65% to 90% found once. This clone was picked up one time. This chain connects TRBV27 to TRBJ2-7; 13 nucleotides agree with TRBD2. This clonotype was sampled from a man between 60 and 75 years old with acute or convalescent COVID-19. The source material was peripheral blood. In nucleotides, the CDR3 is TGTGCCAGCAGTCGACTAGCGGGAGGTGATTCCTACGAGCAGTACTTC. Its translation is CASSRLAGGDSYEQYF.